This paragraph reports one TCR beta chain. Its cognate antigen is unknown. This specimen comes from a study of cytomegalovirus exposure and HLA in healthy donors. General observations from the study: Within a later analysis, the majority of CMV-associated TCR beta chains appeared HLA-restricted. Both high specificity and high sensitivity reportedly marked the classifier's diagnosis of cytomegalovirus status. Previous analysis showed most TCR beta V segments were productive about 87% or about 30% of the time. In a later analysis, a genetic analysis reported fewer productive-TCR N-insertions in an Asian-associated ancestry cluster than the cohort average.

Germline V lookup: CDR1 SEHNR, CDR2 FQNEAQ (reference sequence). The CDR3 consists of 16 residues. Losses at the gene ends were 5 bases for V and 6 bases for J; bases not matched to a gene: 12. PCR primers comprised 60 Vbeta and 13 Jbeta primers. Sequencing was performed with immunoSEQ multiplex PCR; in TCRdb, only in-frame clones are kept and a portion is missing. The sample records roughly 150,000 clones, around 82% being singletons. Sequencing was performed on PBMCs. This chain joins TRBV7-9 and TRBJ1-4, with 7 bases identical to TRBD1. This receptor was identified in a man aged 25-45 years in good health and CMV-seronegative. DNA of the CDR3: TGTGCCAGCAGCGCGGGGCCGGGCCAGGGGGATGAAAAACTGTTTTTT. This encodes CASSAGPGQGDEKLFF.